Listed below are T cell receptor beta chains from one sample, sequenced in a study of graft-versus-host responses after intestinal transplantation. Measured with immunoSEQ multiplex PCR; TCRdb has only the in-frame clones, and not every one. The table records roughly 100,000 clones, about nine tenths of them present only once. Their cognate antigens are unknown. Here the sequenced sample was unstimulated CD8+ T cells sorted from spleen or lymph node cells, taken before transplant. The receptors originated from a human donor who was the organ donor for an intestinal transplant. CDR3s include the opening cysteine and the closing phenylalanine or tryptophan. Each record gives: V gene, clone size, D gene, J gene, CDR3 protein, CDR3 DNA. D genes are given only for firm matches. Expanded clones get a size class; other rows say once, few or many, or leave the size out.

>TRBV19|.|.|TRBJ1-1
CASSIGNTEAFF
TGTGCCAGTAGTATCGGGAACACTGAAGCTTTCTTT
>TRBV9|.|TRBD2|TRBJ2-1
CASSVGGGAYYNEQFF
TGTGCCAGCAGCGTAGGCGGGGGGGCTTACTACAATGAGCAGTTCTTC
>TRBV13|.|TRBD2|TRBJ2-7
CASSLGSIAGGSYEQYF
TGTGCCAGCAGCTTAGGGAGCATAGCGGGAGGGTCCTACGAGCAGTACTTC
>TRBV2|.|TRBD2|TRBJ2-3
CASSVQQTSKTGDTQYF
TGTGCCAGCAGTGTCCAGCAGACTAGCAAAACCGGAGATACGCAGTATTTT
>TRBV7-9|.|.|TRBJ1-4
CASSSVTNEKLFF
TGTGCCAGCAGCTCGGTAACTAATGAAAAACTGTTTTTT
>TRBV7-9|.|.|TRBJ2-7
CASSLPSSYEQYF
TGTGCCAGCAGCCTCCCGAGCTCCTACGAGCAGTACTTC
>TRBV11-3|.|TRBD2|TRBJ2-5
CASSFYETGTSGGATQYF
TGTGCCAGCAGCTTCTACGAAACCGGGACTAGCGGGGGGGCCACCCAGTACTTC
>TRBV6-1|.|TRBD1|TRBJ1-2
CASSLGQGPGYTF
TGTGCCAGCAGTTTGGGACAGGGCCCTGGCTACACCTTC
>TRBV2|.|.|TRBJ2-1
CASIPRDTSYNEQFF
TGTGCCAGTATACCCCGGGACACCTCCTACAATGAGCAGTTCTTC
>TRBV27|.|TRBD2|TRBJ2-2
CASKSGGVLVGELFF
TGTGCCAGCAAAAGCGGGGGGGTACTGGTCGGGGAGCTGTTTTTT
>TRBV13|few|.|TRBJ2-4
CASSSLAKNIQYF
TGTGCCAGCAGCTCCTTAGCCAAAAACATTCAGTACTTC
>TRBV9|.|.|TRBJ2-6
CASSPRQSTNSGANVLTF
TGTGCCAGCAGCCCCCGACAGTCCACAAACTCTGGGGCCAACGTCCTGACTTTC
>TRBV10-3|.|TRBD2|TRBJ2-7
CASSEAASGTLTYEQYF
TGTGCCTCGTCGGAGGCGGCTAGCGGGACATTAACCTACGAGCAGTACTTC
>TRBV5-1|once|.|TRBJ2-1
CASSRPGEVYNEQFF
TGCGCCAGCAGCCGGCCGGGGGAGGTCTACAATGAGCAGTTCTTC
>TRBV11-3|.|TRBD1|TRBJ2-6
CASSLLRDRGPGANVLTF
TGTGCCAGCAGCTTATTAAGGGACAGGGGGCCTGGGGCCAACGTCCTGACTTTC
>TRBV11-3|.|TRBD2|TRBJ2-3
CASSRPKRGGSDTQYF
TGTGCCAGCAGCCGCCCCAAGCGGGGGGGCTCAGATACGCAGTATTTT